The text below deals with one TCR beta chain. Germline values: CDR1 GTSNPN, CDR2 SVGIG (reference sequence). J lost 0 bases, V lost 4 bases, and 14 bases had no gene match. There are 19 residues in the CDR3. This specimen comes from a study of PD-1 blockade in mismatch repair-deficient tumors. All patients were mismatch repair deficient, assessed by either PCR or immunohistochemistry. The protocol was immunoSEQ multiplex PCR, while the TCRdb copy is restricted to in-frame clones and leaves out a portion. The sample records 60,000 to 65,000 clones, about 87% being singletons. The rearrangement uses TRBV30 and TRBJ2-6, with 8 bases matching TRBD1. This receptor was taken from an adult with mismatch repair-deficient cancer. The sample was peripheral blood, taken 52 weeks after starting pembrolizumab. CDR3: CAWTLFAGGPFSGANVLTF. In DNA form, the CDR3 reads TGTGCCTGGACCCTCTTTGCAGGGGGCCCTTTCTCTGGGGCCAACGTCCTGACTTTC.